This T cell receptor beta chain was sequenced in a study of blood T cell repertoires in COVID-19. Study-wide context: Samples representing acute and convalescent COVID-19 were sourced from the United States, Italy and Spain. Sources were T cells, B-cell-depleted T cells, or PBMCs; the material itself was cDNA or gDNA.

Per the authors' pipeline: For nucleated cells, counts were estimated from reference gene primer amplification. Profiled with immunoSEQ multiplex PCR; TCRdb holds only in-frame clones, not every one. For V, J and clone size, that table is used; D and trimming come from the DNA. Of 20,000 to 25,000 clones in the sample, approximately 90% were seen once. V shed 2 bases, J shed 1 base, and the junction held 0 bases outside the gene matches. Germline CDR1 is MNHNY and CDR2 is SVGAGI (reference sequence). The CDR3 loop spans 14 amino acids. The chain recombines TRBV6-6 with TRBJ2-3, with 7 bases aligning to TRBD2. The source of this sequence is a human donor in a cohort sampled during active COVID-19. The donor label of this sample is uncertain. The sequenced material came from peripheral blood. As DNA, the CDR3 is TGTGCCAGCAGTTACACTAGCGGCACAGATACGCAGTATTTT. It specifies CASSYTSGTDTQYF.